The 2 T cell receptor beta chains below come from one sample, sequenced in a study of blood T cell repertoires in COVID-19. Sequencing was performed with immunoSEQ multiplex PCR; in TCRdb, only in-frame clones are kept and a portion is missing. The table lists around 160,000 clones, 80% to 90% of them singletons, with around 8% in the top ten. Sequencing was done on a sample of peripheral blood. The receptors here all came from an older woman with COVID-19, enrolled during active disease.

The J gene is TRBJ2-3, the V gene TRBV29-1; TRBD2 is a possible D gene (6 bases). From germline, CDR1 is SQVTM and CDR2 ANQGSEA. CDR3 length: 14 amino acids. V shed 6 bases and J shed 0 bases, with 13 bases lying between them. This CDR3 reads CSVAGTGSTDTQYF. The CDR3 DNA is TGCAGCGTCGCCGGGACTGGAAGCACAGATACGCAGTATTTT.

The rearrangement links TRBV7-9 to TRBJ1-2; no firm D call. Germline CDR1 SEHNR, CDR2 FQNEAQ (reference sequence). The CDR3 has 15 residues. V lost 5 bases and J 5 bases, leaving 18 bases between the germline ends. In DNA form, the CDR3 reads TGTGCCAGCAGCCGGAATGACCTGGAGAGGTATGGCTACACCTTC. Protein sequence: CASSRNDLERYGYTF.